This is a list of T cell receptor beta chains from one sample in a study of T-cell reconstitution after alpha-beta-depleted transplantation in children. From the PCR reads, TCRdb called clonotypes with MiXCR, one entry per CDR3 protein. This sample has 440,000 or so distinct CDR3 sequences, with about 40% found just once. Source: PBMCs, taken before TCRalphabeta/CD19-depleted stem cell transplant. Receptors originate from a girl under 10 years old with aplastic anemia, due to receive a stem cell transplant. The CDR3 runs from the conserved cysteine through the conserved F or W. A D gene is named only where the DNA matches it firmly.

D gene: NA
V gene: TRBV10-2
J gene: TRBJ2-2
CDR3 protein: CATSAVGGELFF

D gene: NA
V gene: TRBV7-9
J gene: TRBJ2-1
CDR3 protein: CASNVADRSYNEQFF

D gene: TRBD2
V gene: TRBV5-1
J gene: TRBJ2-1
CDR3 protein: CASSLGTTSRIVEQFF

D gene: TRBD2
V gene: TRBV7-8
J gene: TRBJ2-7
CDR3 protein: CASSLREGPIYEQYF

D gene: TRBD2
V gene: TRBV20-1
J gene: TRBJ2-7
CDR3 protein: CSASASGRIEQYF

D gene: NA
V gene: TRBV9
J gene: TRBJ2-5
CDR3 protein: CASSVDQGETQYF

D gene: TRBD2
V gene: TRBV20-1
J gene: TRBJ2-2
CDR3 protein: CCASGASGSKGTGELFF

D gene: NA
V gene: TRBV5-6
J gene: TRBJ2-1
CDR3 protein: CASSLWRYNEQFF

D gene: NA
V gene: TRBV29-1
J gene: TRBJ2-3
CDR3 protein: CSVDGLSRYTDTQYF

D gene: NA
V gene: TRBV25-1
J gene: TRBJ1-4
CDR3 protein: CASSAGYEKLFF

D gene: NA
V gene: TRBV4-2
J gene: TRBJ1-3
CDR3 protein: CASSQETVASGNTIYF

D gene: TRBD2
V gene: TRBV13
J gene: TRBJ2-7
CDR3 protein: CASSGSGSVNEQYF

D gene: TRBD1
V gene: TRBV20-1
J gene: TRBJ1-5
CDR3 protein: CSAWDRGRNQPQHF

D gene: NA
V gene: TRBV15
J gene: TRBJ2-5
CDR3 protein: CATSRVPAEETQYF

D gene: TRBD1
V gene: TRBV30
J gene: TRBJ1-5
CDR3 protein: CAWSSTGQGKEHF

D gene: NA
V gene: TRBV20-1
J gene: TRBJ2-1
CDR3 protein: CSASNPSVGSSYNEQFF

D gene: NA
V gene: TRBV20-1
J gene: TRBJ2-7
CDR3 protein: CSARSATYEQYF

D gene: NA
V gene: TRBV10-3
J gene: TRBJ1-4
CDR3 protein: CAIGYNEKLFF

D gene: NA
V gene: TRBV9
J gene: TRBJ2-2
CDR3 protein: CASRPEATGELFF

D gene: TRBD2
V gene: TRBV12-3/TRBV12-4
J gene: TRBJ2-7
CDR3 protein: CASSLFSGRNDYEQYF

D gene: TRBD1
V gene: TRBV2
J gene: TRBJ2-3
CDR3 protein: CASWGQGTDTQYF

D gene: TRBD2
V gene: TRBV12-3/TRBV12-4
J gene: TRBJ2-1
CDR3 protein: CASSLAFQAGGLQFF

D gene: NA
V gene: TRBV20-1
J gene: TRBJ2-7
CDR3 protein: CSVRNSYEQYF

D gene: NA
V gene: TRBV20-1
J gene: TRBJ2-1
CDR3 protein: CSARRWGANEQFF

D gene: NA
V gene: TRBV5-5
J gene: TRBJ2-1
CDR3 protein: CASSLGGVNEQFF

D gene: NA
V gene: TRBV6-5
J gene: TRBJ2-3
CDR3 protein: CASSYRGTPGTDTQYF

D gene: TRBD2
V gene: TRBV24-1
J gene: TRBJ2-1
CDR3 protein: CATSDPTSGRADEQFF

D gene: NA
V gene: TRBV6-1
J gene: TRBJ1-4
CDR3 protein: CACSEKGWATNEKLFF

D gene: NA
V gene: TRBV5-5
J gene: TRBJ1-1
CDR3 protein: CASSSIPAVTEAFF

D gene: NA
V gene: TRBV3-1
J gene: TRBJ1-2
CDR3 protein: CASSEGQYNYGYTF

D gene: NA
V gene: TRBV3-1
J gene: TRBJ2-1
CDR3 protein: CASSQARTQLHEQFF

D gene: NA
V gene: TRBV5-4
J gene: TRBJ2-1
CDR3 protein: CASMNGFRSYNEQFF

D gene: NA
V gene: TRBV10-3
J gene: TRBJ1-1
CDR3 protein: CAITPLLNTKAFF

D gene: NA
V gene: TRBV20-1
J gene: TRBJ2-7
CDR3 protein: CSALDRLRTYEHYF

D gene: NA
V gene: TRBV6-5
J gene: TRBJ2-7
CDR3 protein: CASSYVGSVYEQYF

D gene: NA
V gene: TRBV12-3/TRBV12-4
J gene: TRBJ1-1
CDR3 protein: CASSRLEAFF

D gene: NA
V gene: TRBV28
J gene: TRBJ2-7
CDR3 protein: CASSIYRDQAEQYF

D gene: NA
V gene: TRBV5-1
J gene: TRBJ2-2
CDR3 protein: CASGYHAGTVNTGELFF

D gene: TRBD1
V gene: TRBV6-1
J gene: TRBJ2-4
CDR3 protein: CASSPGTGRVVAKNIQYF

D gene: TRBD2
V gene: TRBV20-1
J gene: TRBJ2-7
CDR3 protein: CSAAGLAGGTSYEQYF

D gene: NA
V gene: TRBV20-1
J gene: TRBJ2-1
CDR3 protein: CSARKSPSPEPAEQFF

D gene: NA
V gene: TRBV29-1
J gene: TRBJ1-1
CDR3 protein: CSGDTHTEAFF

D gene: NA
V gene: TRBV15
J gene: TRBJ2-6
CDR3 protein: CATSREGGDSRANVLTF

D gene: TRBD2
V gene: TRBV20-1
J gene: TRBJ2-7
CDR3 protein: CCARDILAGADSYEQYF

D gene: NA
V gene: TRBV20-1
J gene: TRBJ2-6
CDR3 protein: CSARDRSDGANVLTF

D gene: TRBD2
V gene: TRBV3-1
J gene: TRBJ2-3
CDR3 protein: CASALWTRATDTQYF

D gene: TRBD2
V gene: TRBV7-3
J gene: TRBJ2-1
CDR3 protein: CASSVTSGGGTEQFF

D gene: NA
V gene: TRBV2
J gene: TRBJ2-1
CDR3 protein: CASSRRGGLGPNEQFF

D gene: NA
V gene: TRBV24-1
J gene: TRBJ2-2
CDR3 protein: CATSDSSNTGELFF

D gene: NA
V gene: TRBV10-3
J gene: TRBJ2-2
CDR3 protein: CATQGGTSTGELFF